The 27 T cell receptor beta chains in this list originate from one sample, sequenced in a study of regulatory T cells in long-lasting Graves disease. Time point noted: persistent/refractory GD, antithyroid drugs over 5 years with positive TRAb. Scientists built the TCR library using RNA that was extracted from PBMCs. Libraries of TCR beta came from iRepertoire HTBI primers plus Arm-PCR of CDR3 regions. MiXCR, run by TCRdb on the multiplex PCR reads, gives a single entry per CDR3 protein. The sample carries more than 650,000 distinct CDR3 sequences, about 30% recorded once. Sequencing used peripheral blood mononuclear cells (PBMCs), obtained when the disease was refractory, from a patient treated with antithyroid drugs. The receptors were sampled from a female donor with Graves disease.

This clonotype came up a few times. This chain joins TRBV12-3 or TRBV12-4 and TRBJ1-5; weak D call: TRBD1 (6 bases). The CDR3 totals 16 residues. The V end was cut by 5 bases, the J end by 1 base, with 15 bases between. Written as DNA, the CDR3 is TGTGCCAGCAGTGATATCCAGGGGAGAAGCAATCAGCCCCAGCATTTT. Residues: CASSDIQGRSNQPQHF.

This clonotype was observed a handful of times. The junction and the germline gene differ at one end; a read error may be behind it. This chain links TRBV5-1 with TRBJ1-1; no reliable D call. This CDR3 spans 17 amino acids. The germline V gene has CDR1 SGHRS and CDR2 YFSETQ. The CDR3 DNA reads TGCGCCAGCAGCTTGGATGGGTGGGCAGTTGGGAACGCTGAAGCTTTCTTT. This sequence encodes CASSLDGWAVGNAEAFF.

J is TRBJ1-5 and V is TRBV6-1; 7 nucleotides agree with TRBD1. The CDR3 covers 13 residues. The germline V gene encodes CDR1 MNHNS and CDR2 SASEGT. Germline trimming cut 8 bases from V and 2 bases from J; bases unmatched to any gene: 3. The CDR3 loop reads CASFGTGNQPQHF. The DNA for the CDR3 is TGTGCCAGCTTCGGGACAGGCAATCAGCCCCAGCATTTT.

This clonotype was seen a handful of times. The chain has TRBV7-6 and TRBJ1-5; D call uncertain. The CDR3 contains 15 residues. Germline V gene sequence: CDR1 SGHVS, CDR2 FNYEAQ. V was clipped by 1 base and J by 3 bases, with 10 bases between them. CDR3 in DNA: TGTGCCAGCAGCTTAGTCCCTGGGGTCAATCAGCCCCAGCATTTT. Translation: CASSLVPGVNQPQHF.

The V call is TRBV6-1, the J call TRBJ1-2; D call uncertain. This CDR3 is 16 amino acids long. V dropped 8 bases and J dropped 8 bases, with 27 bases sitting between them. The V gene's germline CDR1 is MNHNS and CDR2 SASEGT. The CDR3 sequence is CASEPNRPPPHFGYTF. DNA for the CDR3: TGTGCCAGCGAACCAAACCGTCCCCCCCCACATTTCGGCTACACCTTC.

The V gene is TRBV7-9, the J gene TRBJ2-5; D is possibly TRBD1 (5 bases). The V end lost 1 base, the J end lost 4 bases, and 10 bases lay between the germline ends. The CDR3 covers 14 residues. Germline assignment: CDR1 SEHNR and CDR2 FQNEAQ (reference sequence). CDR3 in DNA: TGTGCCAGCAGCTTAGGGACATCCGGAGAGACCCAGTACTTC. Its protein product is CASSLGTSGETQYF. Full variable domain (outside the CDR3, taken from reference TRBV7-9 and TRBJ2-5): DTGVSQNPRHKITKRGQNVTFRCDPISEHNRLYWYRQTLGQGPEFLTYFQNEAQLEKSRLLSDRFSAERPKGSFSTLEIQRTEQGDSAMYLCASSLGTSGETQYFGPGTRLLVL.

The chain joins TRBV19 to TRBJ2-7; TRBD2 is a possible D gene (5 bases). The V gene lost 11 bases and the J gene lost 7 bases, with 12 bases spanning the gap. The germline CDR1 and CDR2 sequences are LNHDA and SQIVND (reference sequence). The CDR3 has 10 residues. This chain's CDR3 is CAFPTGEQYF. The CDR3 nucleotides read TGTGCCTTTCCCACGGGGGAGCAGTACTTC.

The chain uses TRBV19 and TRBJ1-5; D gene uncertain. Trimming stripped 5 bases from V and 9 bases from J, with 17 bases between. From germline, CDR1 is LNHDA and CDR2 SQIVND (reference sequence). The CDR3 spans 14 residues. The CDR3 DNA follows: TGTGCCAGTAGTCGCCGAGGGCCGGGCGGGCCCCAGCATTTT. Its translation: CASSRRGPGGPQHF. Based on the CDR3 plus reference TRBV19 and TRBJ1-5, the full variable domain is DGGITQSPKYLFRKEGQNVTLSCEQNLNHDAMYWYRQDPGQGLRLIYYSQIVNDFQKGDIAEGYSVSREKKESFPLTVTSAQKNPTAFYLCASSRRGPGGPQHFGDGTRLSIL.

This rearrangement joins TRBV19 to TRBJ2-7, with TRBD2 identical over 11 bases. The length of the CDR3 is 14 residues. Germline V gives CDR1 LNHDA, CDR2 SQIVND (reference sequence). Trimming cost V 6 bases and J 2 bases; bases outside gene matches: 3. This CDR3 is CASRKLAGAYEQYF. CDR3 in DNA: TGTGCCAGTAGGAAACTAGCGGGAGCCTACGAGCAGTACTTC.

This chain uses TRBV6-1 with TRBJ1-1, with D perhaps matching TRBD1 (5 bases). Trimming left V 5 bases short and J 1 base short, with 11 bases between. The germline V gene encodes CDR1 MNHNS and CDR2 SASEGT. CDR3 length equals 14 residues. The CDR3 DNA reads TGTGCCAGCAGTAGGGACGCAAAGAACACTGAAGCTTTCTTT. The encoded protein is CASSRDAKNTEAFF.

There are many counts of this clonotype. CDR3 protein: CASTLRGRGGFYEQYF. The CDR3 DNA sequence: TGTGCCAGCACCCTCAGGGGGCGAGGAGGGTTTTACGAGCAGTACTTC. V is TRBV28 and J is TRBJ2-7; 8 nucleotides line up with TRBD1. J lost 4 bases, V lost 7 bases, and 15 bases had no gene match. CDR1 is MDHEN and CDR2 is SYDVKM in the germline V gene. The CDR3 has 16 amino acids.

This sequence joins TRBV2 and TRBJ1-1; a possible D gene is TRBD1 (5 bases). Trimming took off 7 bases at V and 1 base at J, with 10 bases between the two ends. Germline loops: CDR1 SNHLY, CDR2 FYNNEI. CDR3 size: 13 residues. In DNA, the CDR3 is TGTGCCAGCACTTGGCAGGGGAACACTGAAGCTTTCTTT. Protein: CASTWQGNTEAFF.

The sample holds many counts of this clonotype. The gene calls are TRBV28 and TRBJ1-2; 7 bases are shared with TRBD1. Germline V lookup: CDR1 MDHEN, CDR2 SYDVKM. Germline trimming cut 5 bases from V and 6 bases from J; bases unmatched to any gene: 12. This CDR3 spans 15 amino acids. The CDR3 nucleotides are TGTGCCAGCAGTCCGATCCGGGACAGATGGGATGGCTACACCTTC. Protein product: CASSPIRDRWDGYTF.

This clonotype has a handful of counts. The rearrangement joins TRBV29-1 to TRBJ1-2; maybe TRBD1 (6 bases). This CDR3 has 14 amino acids. The germline V gene encodes CDR1 SQVTM and CDR2 ANQGSEA. V was trimmed by 1 base and J by 2 bases, leaving 11 bases between them. Here the CDR3 DNA reads TGCAGCGTTGAAGTCGCGGGACAAAACTATGGCTACACCTTC. This translates into CSVEVAGQNYGYTF. Based on the CDR3 plus reference TRBV29-1 and TRBJ1-2, the full variable domain is SAVISQKPSRDICQRGTSLTIQCQVDSQVTMMFWYRQQPGQSLTLIATANQGSEATYESGFVIDKFPISRPNLTFSTLTVSNMSPEDSSIYLCSVEVAGQNYGYTFGSGTRLTVV.

Concerning this clonotype: This clone may be a read error of a much larger clone one base away. V gene TRBV12-3 or TRBV12-4 combines with J gene TRBJ1-1; unclear D gene. The CDR3 contains 11 residues. Trimming cost V 6 bases and J 11 bases, with 13 bases left between them. The CDR3 bases are TGTGCCAGCAGCCTCGCCAGCGGCGCTTTCTTT. Translating gives CASSLASGAFF.

The chain has TRBV12-3 or TRBV12-4 and TRBJ1-5; no reliable D call. This CDR3 contains 13 residues. The germline V and J ends were trimmed by 6 bases and 4 bases, with 10 bases remaining between them. This CDR3 is CASSQPPNQPQHF. In DNA, the CDR3 is TGTGCCAGCAGCCAACCCCCTAATCAGCCCCAGCATTTT.

This clonotype was counted many times. The V gene is TRBV2, the J gene TRBJ1-1; D unresolved. Trimming shortened V by 3 bases and J by 4 bases, and 12 bases separated the two germline ends. CDR3 length equals 14 residues. Germline CDR1 and CDR2: SNHLY and FYNNEI. CDR3 bases: TGTGCCAGCAGTGAGGTAGTAGGAATCACTGAAGCTTTCTTT. It yields the protein CASSEVVGITEAFF.

With regard to this clonotype: The junction departs from the called germline gene at one end, perhaps through a read error. The gene calls are TRBV30 and TRBJ1-1; D perhaps matches TRBD1 (5 bases). Germline V CDR1 and CDR2: GTSNPN, SVGIG (reference sequence). The CDR3 has 9 residues. CDR3 residues: CAWSEGLVF. The CDR3 DNA sequence: TGTGCCTGGAGTGAGGGGCTGGTCTTT. Supplemented by reference TRBV30 and TRBJ1-1, the full variable domain reads SQTIHQWPATLVQPVGSPLSLECTVEGTSNPNLYWYRQAAGRGLQLLFYSVGIGQISSEVPQNLSASRPQDRQFILSSKKLLLSDSGFYLCAWSEGLVFGQGTRLTVV.

This clonotype occurred a few times. The chain employs TRBV7-2 and TRBJ2-7, with D possibly matching TRBD2 (6 bases). Trimming took off 4 bases at V and 7 bases at J, with 23 bases between the two ends. The CDR3 is made up of 16 amino acids. CDR1 and CDR2 from the germline V gene are SGHTA and FQGNSA. This CDR3 reads CASSSETRGTPREQYF. For the CDR3, the DNA is TGTGCCAGCAGCTCTGAGACCCGCGGGACCCCTCGAGAGCAGTACTTC.

In its sample, this clonotype was seen many times. The V and J genes are TRBV15 and TRBJ1-6; D is undetermined. V lost 5 bases, J lost 2 bases, and 7 bases lay in between. This CDR3 spans 14 amino acids. Germline values: CDR1 LNHNV, CDR2 YYDKDF (reference sequence). In DNA form, the CDR3 reads TGTGCCACCAGCGGCAGCACCTATAATTCACCCCTCCACTTT. This codes for CATSGSTYNSPLHF.

The V and J genes are TRBV28 and TRBJ1-1; 8 nucleotides agree with TRBD1. The CDR3 runs 18 residues. Germline V gives CDR1 MDHEN, CDR2 SYDVKM. Trimming took 3 bases from V and 6 from J; bases not matched to a gene: 18. CDR3 nucleotides: TGTGCCAGCAGTTTCGACCCGGACAGGGCCTATTTTACGGCTGAAGCTTTCTTT. Amino acids: CASSFDPDRAYFTAEAFF. Full variable domain (outside the CDR3, taken from reference TRBV28 and TRBJ1-1): DVKVTQSSRYLVKRTGEKVFLECVQDMDHENMFWYRQDPGLGLRLIYFSYDVKMKEKGDIPEGYSVSREKKERFSLILESASTNQTSMYLCASSFDPDRAYFTAEAFFGQGTRLTVV.

This sequence joins TRBV5-1 and TRBJ1-5; D unresolved. With 7 bases removed from V and 0 bases from J, the gap between germline ends came to 8 bases. Germline CDR1 is SGHRS and CDR2 is YFSETQ. This CDR3 comprises 13 residues. The CDR3 DNA reads as TGCGCCAGCTGCCTGGATAGCAATCAGCCCCAGCATTTT. This translates into CASCLDSNQPQHF.

V and J are TRBV28 and TRBJ2-1; D unclear. The CDR3 contains 12 residues. CDR1 and CDR2 (germline): MDHEN, SYDVKM. The V end lost 5 bases, the J end lost 9 bases, and 11 bases lay between the germline ends. CDR3 sequence: CASSLSYFEQFF. For the CDR3, the DNA is TGTGCCAGCAGTCTATCTTATTTTGAGCAGTTCTTC.

The chain employs TRBV7-9 and TRBJ1-2; possible D gene TRBD1, 5 bases. The CDR3 is made up of 15 amino acids. Germline CDR1 SEHNR, CDR2 FQNEAQ (reference sequence). Trimming took off 1 base at V and 7 bases at J, with 16 bases between the two ends. CDR3: CASSLGNQGRSGYTF. The CDR3 DNA is TGTGCCAGCAGCTTAGGCAACCAGGGACGGAGTGGCTACACCTTC.

This clonotype was found many times. The chain links TRBV12-3 or TRBV12-4 to TRBJ2-5, with D possibly matching TRBD2 (6 bases). Trimming took 7 bases from V and 0 from J, leaving 9 bases between them. This CDR3 region has 13 residues. The CDR3: CASKPGDQETQYF. For the CDR3, the DNA is TGTGCCAGCAAACCGGGGGACCAAGAGACCCAGTACTTC.

This clonotype showed up many times. The chain has TRBV20-1 and TRBJ2-5, with D tentatively TRBD2 (5 bases). With 3 bases removed from V and 1 base from J, the gap between germline ends came to 9 bases. The CDR3 is 13 amino acids. From germline, CDR1 is DFQATT and CDR2 SNEGSKA (reference sequence). The CDR3, as DNA: TGCAGTGCTAGTATAGGAGGCCAAGAGACCCAGTACTTC. Translated: CSASIGGQETQYF.

In its sample, this clonotype was seen a few times. This chain links TRBV3-1 with TRBJ1-4; no reliable D call. The V and J ends lost 4 bases and 7 bases respectively, with 16 bases between them. The CDR3 contains 15 residues. The germline V gene encodes CDR1 LGHDT and CDR2 YNNKEL (reference sequence). The CDR3 is CASSPNTPRVEKLFF. The CDR3 DNA reads TGTGCCAGCAGCCCGAACACTCCCCGGGTTGAAAAACTGTTTTTT.